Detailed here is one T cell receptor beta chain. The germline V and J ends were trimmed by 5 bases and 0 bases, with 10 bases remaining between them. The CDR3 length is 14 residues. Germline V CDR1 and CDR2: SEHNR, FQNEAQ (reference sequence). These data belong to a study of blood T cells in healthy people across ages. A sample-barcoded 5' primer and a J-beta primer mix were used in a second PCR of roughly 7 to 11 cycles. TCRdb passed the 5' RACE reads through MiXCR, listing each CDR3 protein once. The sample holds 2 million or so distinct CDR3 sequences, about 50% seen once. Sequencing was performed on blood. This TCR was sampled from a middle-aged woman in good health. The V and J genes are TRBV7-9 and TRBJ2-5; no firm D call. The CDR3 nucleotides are TGTGCCAGCAGCGACTCGTTTTACCAAGAGACCCAGTACTTC. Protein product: CASSDSFYQETQYF.